This paragraph reports one T cell receptor (beta chain). As yet, its antigen is unknown. The sample originates from a study of T cells after yellow fever vaccination. The study's findings and limits: After the booster, about 95% of CD4 and 88% of CD8 primary-response clones were re-detected. Weaker overall, the secondary response nonetheless peaked faster (day 5 versus 15).

TCRdb analysed the 5' RACE reads with MiXCR anew, one entry per CDR3 protein. The sample shows some 670,000 distinct CDR3 sequences, 9% to 15% of them seen only once. CDR1 and CDR2 from the germline V gene are MNHEY and SVGEGT. After removal of 10 bases from V and 1 base from J, the junction contained 10 bases not matched to a gene. The CDR3 consists of 16 residues. Material: PBMCs, obtained on the day of the yellow fever booster vaccination. The origin of this receptor is a man aged 30 to 39 who received the YFV17D yellow fever vaccine. The chain joins TRBV6-2 or TRBV6-3 to TRBJ2-3; 11 positions match TRBD2. CDR3 nucleotide sequence: TGTGCCACATCTGGACTAGCGGGCCATCGCACAGATACGCAGTATTTT. Protein product: CATSGLAGHRTDTQYF.